One sample yielded the 18 T cell receptor beta chains listed below, sequenced in a study of T cells in tuberculosis. The table came from immunoSEQ multiplex PCR; TCRdb's copy has only in-frame clones and leaves some out. The data hold 5,000 or so clones, with 97% observed a single time. Time point indicated: new active TB diagnosis, blood taken before or within 7 days of starting treatment. Specimen: PBMCs, collected at tuberculosis diagnosis. The receptors shown here come from an adult with tuberculosis.

The rearrangement uses TRBV7-9 and TRBJ1-1; the D is unclear. Trimming stripped 2 bases from V and 4 bases from J, with 14 bases between. The CDR3 covers 15 residues. The germline V gene has CDR1 SEHNR and CDR2 FQNEAQ (reference sequence). For the CDR3, the DNA is TGTGCCAGCAGCTTAATGCGCGGAACGGGCACTGAAGCTTTCTTT. This gives the protein CASSLMRGTGTEAFF.

V usage is TRBV2 and J usage is TRBJ2-5, with 8 bases lining up with TRBD2. The CDR3 consists of 13 residues. Looked up from germline, CDR1 is SNHLY and CDR2 is FYNNEI. Trimming took 8 bases from V and 5 from J; bases not matched to a gene: 7. CDR3 DNA: TGTGCCAGCTGGACGGGGGGGGGTGAGACCCAGTACTTC. Translated: CASWTGGGETQYF.

The chain links TRBV19 to TRBJ2-2, with a weak D call TRBD1 (7 bases). The CDR3 contains 15 residues. Germline V gives CDR1 LNHDA, CDR2 SQIVND (reference sequence). The germline V and J ends were trimmed by 6 bases and 2 bases, with 13 bases remaining between them. The CDR3 DNA follows: TGTGCCAGTAGAACGACAGGGACTAACACCGGGGAGCTGTTTTTT. Translation: CASRTTGTNTGELFF.

The chain is built from TRBV27 and TRBJ2-7, with a tentative D call TRBD2 (7 bases). Germline assignment: CDR1 MNHEY and CDR2 SMNVEV (reference sequence). V was trimmed by 5 bases and J by 0 bases, leaving 14 bases between them. The CDR3 consists of 15 residues. The CDR3 here is CASSPRGGGSYEQYF. CDR3 nucleotides: TGTGCCAGCAGTCCACGGGGAGGGGGCTCCTACGAGCAGTACTTC.

This clone was detected only once. V and J are TRBV7-2 and TRBJ2-1, with a possible D match to TRBD1 (6 bases). CDR1 is SGHTA and CDR2 is FQGNSA in the germline V gene. The CDR3 extends over 16 amino acids. V lost 5 bases to trimming and J lost 2 bases, with 16 bases between them. The CDR3 region has the DNA TGTGCCAGCAGCCCACTACAGGGTTTGACCTACAATGAGCAGTTCTTC. Its protein is CASSPLQGLTYNEQFF. The full variable domain, with the rest looked up from reference TRBV7-2 and TRBJ2-1, is GAGVSQSPSNKVTEKGKDVELRCDPISGHTALYWYRQSLGQGLEFLIYFQGNSAPDKSGLPSDRFSAERTGGSVSTLTIQRTQQEDSAVYLCASSPLQGLTYNEQFFGPGTRLTVL.

The rearrangement links TRBV10-1 to TRBJ1-5; D not resolved. V lost 3 bases and J lost 0, with 12 bases in between. Germline V gene lookup returns CDR1 WNHNN and CDR2 SYGVQD (reference sequence). This CDR3 has 16 amino acids. This CDR3 reads CASSDPITYSNQPQHF. The CDR3 DNA is TGCGCCAGCAGTGACCCGATCACTTATAGCAATCAGCCCCAGCATTTT.

The chain joins TRBV7-2 to TRBJ1-2; D is possibly TRBD1 (5 bases). The V gene lost 0 bases and the J gene lost 8 bases, with 13 bases spanning the gap. This CDR3 has 14 residues. CDR1 is SGHTA, CDR2 FQGNSA, per germline. The CDR3 reads CASSLARGSPGYTF. CDR3 coding DNA: TGTGCCAGCAGCTTAGCGCGGGGCAGTCCGGGCTACACCTTC.

The gene calls are TRBV6-4 and TRBJ2-1; 12 bases fit TRBD2. The CDR3 is made up of 18 amino acids. Germline V lookup: CDR1 MRHNA, CDR2 SNTAGT. With V trimmed by 5 bases and J by 8 bases, 16 bases remained unmatched. The CDR3 DNA is TGTGCCAGCAGTCCCGGACTAGCGGGACGCACTCCAAGACATGAGCAGTTCTTC. It encodes CASSPGLAGRTPRHEQFF.

The gene calls are TRBV18 and TRBJ2-7; TRBD2 matches 13 bases. CDR3 length: 17 residues. Trimming at V came to 6 bases and at J to 0 bases, leaving 8 bases not matched to a gene. Germline CDR1 KGHSH, CDR2 LQKENI. In DNA, the CDR3 is TGTGCCAGCTCCCTAGGGACTAGCGGGATTAACTCCTACGAGCAGTACTTC. This codes for CASSLGTSGINSYEQYF.

The V call is TRBV23-1, the J call TRBJ2-7, with 10 bases identical to TRBD2. TRBV23-1 is treated as an ORF (open reading frame) with a function not yet certain. The CDR3 is 16 amino acids. The V segment lost 1 base and the J segment 8 bases; nucleotides outside the gene matches: 11. Here the CDR3 DNA reads TGCGCCAGCAGTCAATTTAAACTAGCGGGAAAGCATAAGCAGTACTTC. The encoded protein is CASSQFKLAGKHKQYF.

The V gene is TRBV5-1, the J gene TRBJ1-6; tentatively, D is TRBD1 (6 bases). Trimming took off 1 base at V and 9 bases at J, with 11 bases between the two ends. Germline V gene sequence: CDR1 SGHRS, CDR2 YFSETQ. CDR3 length: 14 amino acids. CDR3 DNA sequence: TGCGCCAGCAGCTTGCGTCAGGGGCGTTCACCCCTCCACTTT. Encoded protein: CASSLRQGRSPLHF.

The rearrangement links TRBV27 to TRBJ2-2; a weak D match, TRBD2 (5 bases). Per germline, CDR1 MNHEY and CDR2 SMNVEV (reference sequence). The CDR3 has 14 residues. Trimming stripped 2 bases from V and 1 base from J, with 5 bases between. The CDR3 loop reads CASSLGLNTGELFF. In DNA, the CDR3 is TGTGCCAGCAGTTTAGGACTGAACACCGGGGAGCTGTTTTTT.

The chain carries TRBV6-5 and TRBJ1-1; D is unclear. Trimming shortened V by 2 bases and J by 0 bases, and 10 bases separated the two germline ends. CDR1 is MNHEY and CDR2 is SVGAGI in the germline V gene. This CDR3 is 15 amino acids long. DNA of the CDR3: TGTGCCAGCAGTTACGGCGGCTTCCTGAACACTGAAGCTTTCTTT. Translating it yields CASSYGGFLNTEAFF.

V usage is TRBV9 and J usage is TRBJ2-4; a possible D gene is TRBD1 (6 bases). Germline loops: CDR1 SGDLS, CDR2 YYNGEE. V was trimmed by 3 bases and J by 1 base, leaving 11 bases between them. The CDR3 totals 15 residues. The CDR3 DNA sequence: TGTGCCAGCAGCGCTGGGGGCGTGGCCAAAAACATTCAGTACTTC. Encoded protein: CASSAGGVAKNIQYF.

The sample holds one count of this clone. The chain joins TRBV5-4 to TRBJ1-2; tentatively, D is TRBD1 (6 bases). Germline V gene lookup returns CDR1 SGHNT and CDR2 YYREEE (reference sequence). The CDR3 runs to 13 residues. Trimming cost V 1 base and J 6 bases, with 10 bases left between them. The CDR3 coding sequence is TGTGCCAGCAGCTTGACAGGGCGTGATGGCTACACCTTC. It yields the protein CASSLTGRDGYTF. Variable domain in full (rest from reference TRBV5-4 and TRBJ1-2): ETGVTQSPTHLIKTRGQQVTLRCSSQSGHNTVSWYQQALGQGPQFIFQYYREEENGRGNFPPRFSGLQFPNYSSELNVNALELDDSALYLCASSLTGRDGYTFGSGTRLTVV.

V and J are TRBV6-5 and TRBJ1-4; D is uncertain. CDR3 length: 12 amino acids. The V end lost 11 bases, the J end lost 7 bases, and 14 bases lay between the germline ends. Germline CDR1 is MNHEY and CDR2 is SVGAGI. CDR3 in DNA: TGTGCCTCCGGAGCGAGAGGTGAAAAACTGTTTTTT. Amino acids: CASGARGEKLFF.

The chain uses TRBV4-1 and TRBJ2-7; the match to TRBD1 covers 9 bases. The CDR3 has 14 amino acids. Per the germline V gene, CDR1 is MGHRA and CDR2 is YSYEKL. V was clipped by 6 bases and J by 1 base; unmatched bases: 4. The CDR3 here is CASSPGTGSYEQYF. CDR3 nucleotide sequence: TGCGCCAGCAGTCCCGGGACAGGGTCCTACGAGCAGTACTTC.

The J gene is TRBJ2-5, the V gene TRBV19; 9 positions match TRBD2. After removal of 3 bases from V and 5 bases from J, the junction contained 10 bases not matched to a gene. Germline loops: CDR1 LNHDA, CDR2 SQIVND (reference sequence). CDR3 length: 16 residues. In DNA form, the CDR3 reads TGTGCCAGTAGTATGGGGCGGGGGGGCCTGCCCGAGACCCAGTACTTC. Protein: CASSMGRGGLPETQYF.